Below, one T cell receptor beta chain is given with its context. No antigen is known for it. At one of its ends the junction is not consistent with the germline gene, which may arise from a read error. No cell sorting was done before RNA was extracted from the tissue. More than 3 cm separated this lung sample from the edge of the tumor. Between August and November 2014, newly diagnosed, chemotherapy-naive lung cancer patients underwent thoracic surgery in China. TCRbeta libraries were built with three rounds of nested PCR, modified from ARM-PCR. TCRdb re-called the multiplex PCR reads through MiXCR, storing one row per CDR3 protein. Of 75,000 to 95,000 distinct CDR3 sequences in the sample, approximately 73% were seen once. The sample belongs to a study of tumor and adjacent non-tumor tissue in lung cancer. Study as a whole: The patients, around 10 men and 4 or 5 women, were about 31 to 80 with stage I to III disease.

Study outcomes and limitations: Tumor tissue had significantly higher TCR diversity than normal lung. Normal lung showed higher cumulative top 100 clone frequency than tumor.

Sequenced material: distant non-tumor lung tissue. The receptor comes from a woman in her 50s with non-small cell lung cancer.

This CDR3 is CGSSQEAGDPYNEQFF. The DNA of the CDR3 is TGTGGCAGCAGCCAAGAGGCGGGAGACCCATACAATGAGCAGTTCTTC. The chain couples TRBV4-2 to TRBJ2-1; 7 bases agree with TRBD2. Germline V gene lookup returns CDR1 LGHNA and CDR2 YNFKEQ. The CDR3 consists of 16 residues.